This entry lists 19 T cell receptor beta chains sequenced from one sample in a study of CD8 T cells in ankylosing spondylitis (dated by TCRdb to 2016 to 2017). Overall study outcomes, separate from this receptor: A TCR beta motif made up of several highly homologous amino acid variants appeared to be characteristic of blood from ankylosing spondylitis patients.

Library generation was performed with 5' RACE. Sequencing instrument: Illumina HiSeq 2500. In TCRdb, the public reads were trimmed at Q25 with fastp and aligned with MiXCR, with productive beta chains retained. One record per CDR3 amino acid sequence lists the most common genes and DNA. This sample holds around 770,000 distinct CDR3 sequences; 12% were observed only once. The ten largest clonotypes hold approximately 0.51% of the sample. These TCRs' antigens remain unknown. Material for sequencing was blood, either unsorted or a sorted T cell fraction (not recorded which). The receptor source for this set is a male donor with ankylosing spondylitis.

This clonotype was found a few times. The chain recombines TRBV6-1 with TRBJ1-1; 9 nucleotides line up with TRBD1. The CDR3 totals 14 residues. The germline V gene has CDR1 MNHNS and CDR2 SASEGT. V gave up 7 bases and J gave up 3 bases; unmatched junction bases: 6. CDR3 amino acids: CASNRWTGDTEAFF. CDR3 sequence (DNA): TGTGCCAGCAACCGATGGACAGGGGACACTGAAGCTTTCTTT.

The CDR3 nucleotides are TGTGCCAGCAGTCCCCAACCCGTCGCAACCTACAATGAGCAGTTCTTC. Protein sequence: CASSPQPVATYNEQFF. The chain uses TRBV6-1 and TRBJ2-1; D gene ambiguous. The CDR3 is 16 amino acids. V dropped 5 bases and J dropped 2 bases, with 16 bases sitting between them. The germline gives CDR1 MNHNS, CDR2 SASEGT.

The CDR3 nucleotides are TGTGCCAGCAGTTTAACCCAGACTAGCGGATCCTACGAGCAGTACTTC. Translated: CASSLTQTSGSYEQYF. The genes are TRBV27 and TRBJ2-7; TRBD2 matches at 9 bases. V gave up 2 bases and J gave up 1 base; unmatched junction bases: 6. This CDR3 is built from 16 residues. The V gene's germline CDR1 is MNHEY and CDR2 SMNVEV (reference sequence).

V and J are TRBV20-1 and TRBJ1-1, with D unclear. The CDR3 totals 14 residues. Germline V gene data show CDR1 as DFQATT and CDR2 as SNEGSKA (reference sequence). CDR3 in amino acids: CSAPPIAHLRAAFF. DNA of the CDR3: TGCAGCGCACCCCCTATCGCCCATTTGAGAGCGGCTTTCTTT.

This clonotype was observed a handful of times. The rearrangement links TRBV10-3 to TRBJ1-1; TRBD1 matches at 7 bases. Germline loops: CDR1 ENHRY, CDR2 SYGVKD. Losses at the gene ends were 6 bases for V and 4 bases for J; bases not matched to a gene: 11. The CDR3 extends over 15 amino acids. In DNA form, the CDR3 reads TGTGCCATCAGACCGACAGGGTCTACGGGCACTGAAGCTTTCTTT. Translation gives CAIRPTGSTGTEAFF.

The chain carries TRBV7-3 and TRBJ2-1, with D perhaps TRBD2 (5 bases). This CDR3 has 13 residues. V gave up 5 bases and J gave up 4 bases, with 9 bases separating them. Germline-derived CDR1 and CDR2 are SGHTA and FQGTGA. CDR3 protein: CASSQAGYNEQFF. CDR3 nucleotide sequence: TGTGCCAGCAGCCAGGCGGGTTACAATGAGCAGTTCTTC. Full variable domain (missing parts from reference TRBV7-3 and TRBJ2-1): GAGVSQTPSNKVTEKGKYVELRCDPISGHTALYWYRQSLGQGPEFLIYFQGTGAADDSGLPNDRFFAVRPEGSVSTLKIQRTERGDSAVYLCASSQAGYNEQFFGPGTRLTVL.

V usage is TRBV5-6 and J usage is TRBJ2-1, with a weak D call TRBD2 (6 bases). Trimming pared 4 bases from V and 10 bases from J, leaving 15 bases between. Germline-derived CDR1 and CDR2 are SGHDT and YYEEEE. The CDR3 runs to 13 residues. The CDR3 DNA is TGTGCCAGCAGCGATGGACGGAGGGCAGAGCAGTTCTTC. Protein sequence: CASSDGRRAEQFF.

The chain is built from TRBV20-1 and TRBJ2-7, with 8 positions matching TRBD2. Germline values: CDR1 DFQATT, CDR2 SNEGSKA (reference sequence). The CDR3 is made up of 16 amino acids. The junction had 12 bases not matched to a gene; V was cut back by 4 bases and J by 1 base. CDR3 region: CSAINLRQRGSYEQYF. Written as DNA, the CDR3 is TGCAGTGCTATTAATCTGCGGCAGCGGGGGTCCTACGAGCAGTACTTC.

The rearrangement links TRBV7-9 to TRBJ2-3; 13 bases match TRBD2. With 4 bases clipped from V and 3 bases from J, the junction kept 7 bases outside the gene matches. CDR1 is SEHNR and CDR2 is FQNEAQ in the germline V gene (reference sequence). CDR3 length equals 17 residues. The DNA for the CDR3 is TGTGCCAGCAGCTCTATCGGACTAGCGGGAGATACAGATACGCAGTATTTT. This gives the protein CASSSIGLAGDTDTQYF.

The chain joins TRBV20-1 to TRBJ1-1; D remains ambiguous. Trimming pared 3 bases from V and 6 bases from J, leaving 11 bases between. The CDR3 has 12 residues. From germline, CDR1 is DFQATT and CDR2 SNEGSKA (reference sequence). CDR3 coding DNA: TGCAGTGCTAGGGACGGGTTCGCTGAAGCTTTCTTT. Protein product: CSARDGFAEAFF.

The chain links TRBV5-1 to TRBJ2-7, with TRBD1 identical over 8 bases. V was clipped by 4 bases and J by 5 bases; unmatched bases: 8. Germline assignment: CDR1 SGHRS and CDR2 YFSETQ. The CDR3 is made up of 14 amino acids. CDR3 nucleotides: TGCGCCAGCAGCCGGACAGGGTTCTTCCACGAGCAGTACTTC. Protein: CASSRTGFFHEQYF. Based on the CDR3 plus reference TRBV5-1 and TRBJ2-7, the full variable domain is KAGVTQTPRYLIKTRGQQVTLSCSPISGHRSVSWYQQTPGQGLQFLFEYFSETQRNKGNFPGRFSGRQFSNSRSEMNVSTLELGDSALYLCASSRTGFFHEQYFGPGTRLTVT.

The table lists this clonotype with many counts. The genes are TRBV4-3 and TRBJ2-1; D is ambiguous. The germline gives CDR1 LGHNA, CDR2 YSLEER. Between the trimmed V and J ends, which lost 0 bases and 7 bases, there was a span of 10 bases. The CDR3 is 14 residues long. The DNA for the CDR3 is TGCGCCAGCAGCCAAGAAGTAGCTAGGAATGAGCAGTTCTTC. Translation gives CASSQEVARNEQFF.

This clonotype showed up many times. This chain joins TRBV20-1 and TRBJ2-3; D unclear. This CDR3 has 13 amino acids. Trimming took off 6 bases at V and 5 bases at J, with 15 bases between the two ends. Germline CDR1 reads DFQATT; CDR2 reads SNEGSKA (reference sequence). CDR3 sequence: CSALNSVGDTQYF. CDR3 nucleotide sequence: TGCAGTGCGCTAAACTCCGTGGGAGATACGCAGTATTTT.

The sample holds a few counts of this clonotype. The chain has TRBV20-1 and TRBJ2-1; the D gene is possibly TRBD2 (6 bases). The length of the CDR3 is 14 residues. Between the trimmed V and J ends, which lost 1 base and 3 bases, there was a span of 10 bases. Germline values: CDR1 DFQATT, CDR2 SNEGSKA (reference sequence). As DNA, the CDR3 is TGCAGTGCTAGAGTCGGGGGATACTACAATGAGCAGTTCTTC. Its protein product is CSARVGGYYNEQFF.

The gene calls are TRBV20-1 and TRBJ1-1; 7 bases fit TRBD1. The CDR3 covers 15 residues. Germline lookup yields CDR1 DFQATT and CDR2 SNEGSKA (reference sequence). V shed 5 bases and J 0 bases; nucleotides not matched to a gene: 9. The CDR3 nucleotides read TGCAGTGCTTACGACTTACAGGGGATGAACACTGAAGCTTTCTTT. Translating it yields CSAYDLQGMNTEAFF.

The chain is built from TRBV18 and TRBJ1-1, with 9 bases matching TRBD1. The ends lost 4 bases at V and 4 bases at J; junction bases unmatched: 10. This CDR3 spans 16 amino acids. Germline V gives CDR1 KGHSH, CDR2 LQKENI. The CDR3 loop reads CASSQPNRGPGTEAFF. CDR3 bases: TGTGCCAGCTCACAACCAAACAGGGGGCCGGGCACTGAAGCTTTCTTT.

This clonotype was detected ten times or more. The chain joins TRBV5-1 to TRBJ2-7; TRBD1 is a possible D gene (5 bases). V dropped 4 bases and J dropped 5 bases, with 10 bases sitting between them. Germline CDR1 is SGHRS and CDR2 is YFSETQ. This CDR3 is 12 amino acids long. DNA for the CDR3: TGCGCCAGCAGCGGCCAGGGTGACGAGCAGTACTTC. This codes for CASSGQGDEQYF. Full variable domain (remainder filled in from reference TRBV5-1 and TRBJ2-7): KAGVTQTPRYLIKTRGQQVTLSCSPISGHRSVSWYQQTPGQGLQFLFEYFSETQRNKGNFPGRFSGRQFSNSRSEMNVSTLELGDSALYLCASSGQGDEQYFGPGTRLTVT.

This clonotype was recorded a few times. The gene calls are TRBV30 and TRBJ2-3; D is possibly TRBD1 or TRBD2 (5 bases each). Between the trimmed V and J ends, which lost 2 bases and 6 bases, there was a span of 6 bases. Germline V gene lookup returns CDR1 GTSNPN and CDR2 SVGIG (reference sequence). The CDR3 runs to 11 residues. In DNA, the CDR3 is TGTGCCTGGAGTTGGGGGGATACGCAGTATTTT. This sequence encodes CAWSWGDTQYF.

The genes are TRBV15 and TRBJ2-1; 8 positions match TRBD1. CDR1 and CDR2 from the germline V gene are LNHNV and YYDKDF (reference sequence). The CDR3 length is 17 residues. The V segment lost 8 bases and the J segment 5 bases; nucleotides outside the gene matches: 17. The CDR3 protein is CATSELPTGANNNEQFF. The CDR3 DNA follows: TGTGCCACCTCGGAGCTACCGACAGGGGCGAATAACAATGAGCAGTTCTTC.